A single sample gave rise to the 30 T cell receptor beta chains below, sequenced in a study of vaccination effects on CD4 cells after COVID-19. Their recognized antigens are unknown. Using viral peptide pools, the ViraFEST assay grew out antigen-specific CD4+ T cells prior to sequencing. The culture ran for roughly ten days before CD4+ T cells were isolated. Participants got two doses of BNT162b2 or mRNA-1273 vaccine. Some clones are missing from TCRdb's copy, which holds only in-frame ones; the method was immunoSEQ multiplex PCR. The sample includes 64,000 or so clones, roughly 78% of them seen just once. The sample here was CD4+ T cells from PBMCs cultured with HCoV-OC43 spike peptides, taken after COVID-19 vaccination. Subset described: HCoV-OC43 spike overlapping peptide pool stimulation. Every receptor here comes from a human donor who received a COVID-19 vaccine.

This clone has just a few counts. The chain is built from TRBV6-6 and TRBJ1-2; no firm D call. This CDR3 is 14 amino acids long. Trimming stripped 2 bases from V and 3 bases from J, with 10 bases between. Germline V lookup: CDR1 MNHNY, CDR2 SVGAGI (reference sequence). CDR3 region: CASSYGSRHYGYTF. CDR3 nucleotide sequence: TGTGCCAGCAGTTACGGCAGCAGACACTATGGCTACACCTTC.

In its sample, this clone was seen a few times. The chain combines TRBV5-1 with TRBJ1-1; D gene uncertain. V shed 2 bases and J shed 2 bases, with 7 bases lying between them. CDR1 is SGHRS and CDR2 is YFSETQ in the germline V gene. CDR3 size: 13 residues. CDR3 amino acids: CASSFDANTEAFF. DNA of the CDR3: TGCGCCAGCAGCTTCGATGCCAACACTGAAGCTTTCTTT. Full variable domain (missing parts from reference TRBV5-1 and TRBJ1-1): KAGVTQTPRYLIKTRGQQVTLSCSPISGHRSVSWYQQTPGQGLQFLFEYFSETQRNKGNFPGRFSGRQFSNSRSEMNVSTLELGDSALYLCASSFDANTEAFFGQGTRLTVV.

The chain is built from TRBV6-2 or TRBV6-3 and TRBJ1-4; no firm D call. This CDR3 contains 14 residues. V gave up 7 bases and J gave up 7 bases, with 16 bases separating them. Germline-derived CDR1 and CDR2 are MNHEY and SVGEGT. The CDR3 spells CASNPGGSSEKLFF. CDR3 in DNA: TGTGCCAGCAACCCGGGAGGGAGTAGTGAAAAACTGTTTTTT.

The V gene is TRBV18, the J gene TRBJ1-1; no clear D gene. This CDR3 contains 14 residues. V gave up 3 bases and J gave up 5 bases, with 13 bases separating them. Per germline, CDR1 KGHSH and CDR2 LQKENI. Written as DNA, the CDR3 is TGTGCCAGCTCACCCATTCCCGGGGAAACTGAAGCTTTCTTT. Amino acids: CASSPIPGETEAFF.

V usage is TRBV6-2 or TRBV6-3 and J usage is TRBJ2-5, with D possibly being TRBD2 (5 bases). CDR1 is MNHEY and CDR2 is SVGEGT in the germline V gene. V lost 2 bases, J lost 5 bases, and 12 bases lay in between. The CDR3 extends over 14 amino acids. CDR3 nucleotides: TGTGCCAGCAGTTACGTATCCCGAGGGGAGACCCAGTACTTC. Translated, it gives CASSYVSRGETQYF.

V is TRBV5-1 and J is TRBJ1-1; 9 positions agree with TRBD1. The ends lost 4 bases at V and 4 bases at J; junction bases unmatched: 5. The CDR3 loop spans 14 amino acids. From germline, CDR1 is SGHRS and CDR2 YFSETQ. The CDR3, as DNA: TGCGCCAGCAGCCGGGACAGGGCTGCCACTGAAGCTTTCTTT. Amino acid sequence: CASSRDRAATEAFF.

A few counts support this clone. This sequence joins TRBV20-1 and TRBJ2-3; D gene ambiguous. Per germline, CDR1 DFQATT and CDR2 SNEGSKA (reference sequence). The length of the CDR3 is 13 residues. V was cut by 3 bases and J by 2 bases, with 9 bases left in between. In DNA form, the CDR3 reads TGCAGTGCTAGTCACGGAGACACAGATACGCAGTATTTT. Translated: CSASHGDTDTQYF.

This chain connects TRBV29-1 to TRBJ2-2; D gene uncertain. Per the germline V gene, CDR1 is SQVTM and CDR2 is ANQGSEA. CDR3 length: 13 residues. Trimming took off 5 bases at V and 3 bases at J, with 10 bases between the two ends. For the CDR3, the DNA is TGCAGCGTTAAGCGAGCAGACACCGGGGAGCTGTTTTTT. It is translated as CSVKRADTGELFF.

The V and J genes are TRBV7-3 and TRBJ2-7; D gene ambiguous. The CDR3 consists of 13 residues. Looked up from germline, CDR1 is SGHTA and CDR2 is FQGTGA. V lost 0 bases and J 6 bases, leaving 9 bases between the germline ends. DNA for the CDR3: TGTGCCAGCAGCTTAACGTTGCGGTCCGAGCAGTACGTC. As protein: CASSLTLRSEQYV.

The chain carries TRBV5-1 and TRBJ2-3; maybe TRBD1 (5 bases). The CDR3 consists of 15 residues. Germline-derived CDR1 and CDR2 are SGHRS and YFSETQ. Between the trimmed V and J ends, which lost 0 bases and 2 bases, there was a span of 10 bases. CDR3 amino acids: CASSLEGQPTDTQYF. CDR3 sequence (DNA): TGCGCCAGCAGCTTGGAAGGACAACCCACAGATACGCAGTATTTT.

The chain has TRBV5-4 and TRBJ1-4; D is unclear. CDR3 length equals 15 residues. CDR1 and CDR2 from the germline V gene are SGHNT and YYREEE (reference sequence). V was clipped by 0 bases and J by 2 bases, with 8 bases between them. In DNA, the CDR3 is TGTGCCAGCAGCTTGGGCACAGTTACTAATGAAAAACTGTTTTTT. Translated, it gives CASSLGTVTNEKLFF.

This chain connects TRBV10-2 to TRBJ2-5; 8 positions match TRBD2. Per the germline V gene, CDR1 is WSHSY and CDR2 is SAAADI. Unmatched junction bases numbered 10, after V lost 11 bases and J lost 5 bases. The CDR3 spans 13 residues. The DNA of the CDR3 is TGCGCCTGCGCGGGGGGAGCAATCGAGACCCAGTACTTC. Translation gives CACAGGAIETQYF.

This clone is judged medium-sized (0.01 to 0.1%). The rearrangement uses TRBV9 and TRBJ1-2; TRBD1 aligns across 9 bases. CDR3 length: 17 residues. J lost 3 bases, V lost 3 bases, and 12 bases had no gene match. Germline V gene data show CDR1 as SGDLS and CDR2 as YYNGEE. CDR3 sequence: CASSAWTGAAGDYGYTF. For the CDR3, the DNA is TGTGCCAGCAGCGCCTGGACAGGGGCGGCGGGTGACTATGGCTACACCTTC. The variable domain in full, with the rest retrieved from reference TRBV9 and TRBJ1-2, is DSGVTQTPKHLITATGQRVTLRCSPRSGDLSVYWYQQSLDQGLQFLIQYYNGEERAKGNILERFSAQQFPDLHSELNLSSLELGDSALYFCASSAWTGAAGDYGYTFGSGTRLTVV.

CDR3 amino acids: CASSEQGWGIVAQHF. The DNA of the CDR3 is TGTGCCAGCAGTGAACAGGGGTGGGGGATCGTGGCCCAGCATTTT. This chain connects TRBV6-1 to TRBJ1-5, with D possibly TRBD1 on 6 matching bases. This CDR3 is 15 amino acids long. Trimming shortened V by 2 bases and J by 11 bases, and 19 bases separated the two germline ends. CDR1 and CDR2 from the germline V gene are MNHNS and SASEGT.

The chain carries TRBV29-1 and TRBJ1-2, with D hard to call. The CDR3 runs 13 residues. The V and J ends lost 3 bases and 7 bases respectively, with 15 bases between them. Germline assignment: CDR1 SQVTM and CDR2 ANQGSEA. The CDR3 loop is CSVDRGRPLGYTF. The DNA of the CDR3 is TGCAGCGTTGACCGAGGACGGCCCCTTGGCTACACCTTC. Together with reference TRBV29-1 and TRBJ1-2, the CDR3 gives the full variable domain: SAVISQKPSRDICQRGTSLTIQCQVDSQVTMMFWYRQQPGQSLTLIATANQGSEATYESGFVIDKFPISRPNLTFSTLTVSNMSPEDSSIYLCSVDRGRPLGYTFGSGTRLTVV.

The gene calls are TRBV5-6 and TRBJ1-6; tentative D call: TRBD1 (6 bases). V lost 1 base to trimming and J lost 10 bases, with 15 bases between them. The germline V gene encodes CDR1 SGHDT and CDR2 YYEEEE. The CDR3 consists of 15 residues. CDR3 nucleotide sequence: TGTGCCAGCAGCTTGTTAACAGGGTTAGGATCACCCCTCCACTTT. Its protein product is CASSLLTGLGSPLHF.

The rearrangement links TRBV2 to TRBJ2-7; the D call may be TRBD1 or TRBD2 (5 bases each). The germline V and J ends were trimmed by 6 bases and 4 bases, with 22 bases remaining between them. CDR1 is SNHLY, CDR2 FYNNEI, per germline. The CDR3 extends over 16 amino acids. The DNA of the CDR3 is TGTGCCAGCAGCGCTAGTCAACCGGGACCGCAATACGAGCAGTACGTC. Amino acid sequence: CASSASQPGPQYEQYV.

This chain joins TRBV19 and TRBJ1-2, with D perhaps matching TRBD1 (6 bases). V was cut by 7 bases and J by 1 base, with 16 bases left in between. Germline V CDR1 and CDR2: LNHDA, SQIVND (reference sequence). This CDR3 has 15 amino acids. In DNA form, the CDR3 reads TGTGCCAGTAAGGAAGGGGGAGTCGTTAACTATGGCTACACCTTC. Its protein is CASKEGGVVNYGYTF.

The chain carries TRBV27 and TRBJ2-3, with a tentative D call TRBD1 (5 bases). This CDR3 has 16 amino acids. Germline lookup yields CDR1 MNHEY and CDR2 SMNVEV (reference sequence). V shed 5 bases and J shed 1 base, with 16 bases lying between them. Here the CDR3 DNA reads TGTGCCAGCAGTCTCCGACAGAGAATAGGCACAGATACGCAGTATTTT. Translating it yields CASSLRQRIGTDTQYF.

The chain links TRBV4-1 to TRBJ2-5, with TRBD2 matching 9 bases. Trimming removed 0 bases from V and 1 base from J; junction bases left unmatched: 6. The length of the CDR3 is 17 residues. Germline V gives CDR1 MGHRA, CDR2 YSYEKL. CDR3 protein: CASSQEPSGGTQETQYF. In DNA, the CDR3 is TGCGCCAGCAGCCAAGAGCCAAGCGGGGGGACCCAAGAGACCCAGTACTTC.

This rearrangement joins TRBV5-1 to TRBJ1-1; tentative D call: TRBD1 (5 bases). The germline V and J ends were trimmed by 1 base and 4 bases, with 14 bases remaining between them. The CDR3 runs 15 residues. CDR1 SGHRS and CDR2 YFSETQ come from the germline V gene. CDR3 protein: CASSLSVGGTTEAFF. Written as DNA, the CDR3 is TGCGCCAGCAGCTTGAGCGTGGGGGGGACCACTGAAGCTTTCTTT.

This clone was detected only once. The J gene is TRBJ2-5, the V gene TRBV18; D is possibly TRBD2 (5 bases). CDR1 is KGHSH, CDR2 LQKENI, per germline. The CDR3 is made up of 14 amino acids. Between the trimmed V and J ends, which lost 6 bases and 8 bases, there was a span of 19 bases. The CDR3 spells CASSMDAGRGTQYF. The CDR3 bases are TGTGCCAGCTCGATGGACGCGGGCCGTGGTACCCAGTACTTC.

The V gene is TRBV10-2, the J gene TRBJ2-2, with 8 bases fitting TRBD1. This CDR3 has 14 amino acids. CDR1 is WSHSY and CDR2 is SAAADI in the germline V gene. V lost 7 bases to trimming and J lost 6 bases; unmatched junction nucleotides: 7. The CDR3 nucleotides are TGCGCCAGCAAGGACAGGGTAGTGTCCGGGGAGCTGTTTTTT. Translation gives CASKDRVVSGELFF.

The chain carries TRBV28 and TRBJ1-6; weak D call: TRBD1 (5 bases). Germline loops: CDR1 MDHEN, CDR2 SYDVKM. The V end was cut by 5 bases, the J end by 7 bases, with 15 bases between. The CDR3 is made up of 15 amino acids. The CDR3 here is CASSEAKGQNSPLHF. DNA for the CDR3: TGTGCCAGCAGTGAGGCAAAGGGGCAAAATTCACCCCTCCACTTT.

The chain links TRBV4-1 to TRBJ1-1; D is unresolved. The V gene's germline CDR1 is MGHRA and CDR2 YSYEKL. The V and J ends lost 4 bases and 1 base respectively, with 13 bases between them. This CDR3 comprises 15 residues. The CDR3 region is CASSRENGRNTEAFF. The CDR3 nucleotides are TGCGCCAGCAGCCGGGAAAACGGTAGGAACACTGAAGCTTTCTTT.

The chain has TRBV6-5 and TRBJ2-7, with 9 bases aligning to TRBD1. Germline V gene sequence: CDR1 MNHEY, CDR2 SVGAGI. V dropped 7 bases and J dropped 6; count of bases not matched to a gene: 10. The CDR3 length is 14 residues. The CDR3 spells CASIGTNRGREQYV. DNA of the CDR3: TGTGCCAGCATAGGGACCAACAGGGGGCGCGAGCAGTACGTC.

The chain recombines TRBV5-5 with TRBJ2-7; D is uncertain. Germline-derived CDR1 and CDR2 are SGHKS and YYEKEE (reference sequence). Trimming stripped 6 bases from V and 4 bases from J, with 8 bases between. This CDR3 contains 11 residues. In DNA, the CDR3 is TGTGCCAGCATTGACATGTACGAGCAGTACGTC. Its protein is CASIDMYEQYV.

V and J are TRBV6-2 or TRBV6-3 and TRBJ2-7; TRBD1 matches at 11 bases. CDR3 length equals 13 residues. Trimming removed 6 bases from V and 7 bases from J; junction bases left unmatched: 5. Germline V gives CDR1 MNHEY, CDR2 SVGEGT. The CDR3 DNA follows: TGTGCCAGCAGCACCGGGACAGGGGGTGAGCAGTACGTC. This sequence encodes CASSTGTGGEQYV.

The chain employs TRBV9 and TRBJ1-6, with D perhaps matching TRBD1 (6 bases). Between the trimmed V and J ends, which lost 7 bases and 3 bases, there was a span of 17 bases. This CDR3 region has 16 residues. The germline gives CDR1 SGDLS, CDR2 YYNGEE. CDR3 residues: CASSRGVGVYNSPLHF. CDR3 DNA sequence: TGTGCCAGCTCAAGGGGGGTGGGGGTCTATAATTCACCCCTCCACTTT. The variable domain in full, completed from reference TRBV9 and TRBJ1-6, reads DSGVTQTPKHLITATGQRVTLRCSPRSGDLSVYWYQQSLDQGLQFLIQYYNGEERAKGNILERFSAQQFPDLHSELNLSSLELGDSALYFCASSRGVGVYNSPLHFGNGTRLTVT.

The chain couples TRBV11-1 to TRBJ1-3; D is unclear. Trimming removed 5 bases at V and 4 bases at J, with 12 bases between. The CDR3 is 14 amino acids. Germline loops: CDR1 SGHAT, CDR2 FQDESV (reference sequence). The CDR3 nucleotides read TGTGCCAGCAGCCCACGGGGTTTCGGAAACACCATATATTTT. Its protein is CASSPRGFGNTIYF.